Reported below is one T cell receptor (beta chain). This sample was taken from a study of blood T cell repertoires in COVID-19. Participant ages covered roughly 18 to 89 years across around 22 US areas. Cohort placement rested on clinical history that participants reported themselves. The CDR3 covers 15 residues. The V segment lost 3 bases and the J segment 5 bases; nucleotides outside the gene matches: 5. From germline, CDR1 is SGDLS and CDR2 YYNGEE. Produced via immunoSEQ multiplex PCR; TCRdb's table is partial and in-frame only. Altogether hundreds of thousands of clones are present, about 89% being singletons, with the ten largest covering approximately 8.8%.

The source material was PBMCs or T cells enriched from blood (not recorded which). The chain recombines TRBV9 with TRBJ2-5; 12 bases fit TRBD2. The sequence was collected from a woman aged 40 to 49 who had recovered from COVID-19. The CDR3 region has the DNA TGTGCCAGCAGCGCTCTAGCGGGGGGGCAGGAGACCCAGTACTTC. Amino acids: CASSALAGGQETQYF.